This T cell receptor (beta chain) was identified in a study of cytomegalovirus exposure and HLA in healthy donors. Study results and caveats: In an earlier analysis, productive rearrangement rates for most beta V segments clustered near 87% or 30%. TCR beta chains numbering more than 150 were designated cytomegalovirus-associated.

With 60 Vbeta and 13 Jbeta primers, the PCR was carried out. This table comes from immunoSEQ multiplex PCR, and its TCRdb copy is limited to in-frame clones, with some not included. This table has roughly 140,000 clones, around 79% appearing once. This clone was found once. Antigen specificity is unknown. Trimming took 3 bases from V and 0 from J; bases not matched to a gene: 5. This CDR3 comprises 16 residues. Germline-derived CDR1 and CDR2 are MNHNY and SVGAGI (reference sequence). The donors were healthy bone marrow donors. The sample taken for sequencing was PBMCs. The sequence was collected from a human donor in good health. The V gene is TRBV6-6, the J gene TRBJ2-7, with 10 bases matching TRBD2. Written as DNA, the CDR3 is TGTGCCAGCAGTTATGGACTAGCGGTTTCCTCCTACGAGCAGTACTTC. Its protein is CASSYGLAVSSYEQYF.